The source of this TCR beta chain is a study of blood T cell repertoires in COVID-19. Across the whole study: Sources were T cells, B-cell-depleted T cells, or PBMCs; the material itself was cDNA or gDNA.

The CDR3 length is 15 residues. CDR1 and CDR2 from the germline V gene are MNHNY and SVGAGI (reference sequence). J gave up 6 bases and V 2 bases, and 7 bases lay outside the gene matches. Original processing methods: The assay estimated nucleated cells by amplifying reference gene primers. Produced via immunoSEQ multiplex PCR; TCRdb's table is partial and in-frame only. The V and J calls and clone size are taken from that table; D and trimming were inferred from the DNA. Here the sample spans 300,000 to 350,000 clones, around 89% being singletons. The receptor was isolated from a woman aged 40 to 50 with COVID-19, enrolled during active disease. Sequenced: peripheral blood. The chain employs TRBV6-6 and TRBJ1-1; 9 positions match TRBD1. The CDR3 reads CASSYPTGGAAEAFF. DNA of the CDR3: TGTGCCAGCAGTTACCCTACAGGGGGCGCGGCTGAAGCTTTCTTT.